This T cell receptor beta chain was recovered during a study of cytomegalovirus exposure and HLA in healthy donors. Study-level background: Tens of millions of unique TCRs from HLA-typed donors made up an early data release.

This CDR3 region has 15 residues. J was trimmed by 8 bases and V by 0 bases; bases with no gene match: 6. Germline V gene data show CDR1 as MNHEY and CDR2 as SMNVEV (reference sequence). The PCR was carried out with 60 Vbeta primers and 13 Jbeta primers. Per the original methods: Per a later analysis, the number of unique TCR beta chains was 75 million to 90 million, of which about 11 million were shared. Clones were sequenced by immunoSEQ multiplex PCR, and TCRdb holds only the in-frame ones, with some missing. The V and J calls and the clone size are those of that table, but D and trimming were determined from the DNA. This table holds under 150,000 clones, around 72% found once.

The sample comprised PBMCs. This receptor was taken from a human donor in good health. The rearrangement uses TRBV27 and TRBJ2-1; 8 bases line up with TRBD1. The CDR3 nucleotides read TGTGCCAGCAGTTTATCTGCGACAGGGGTCGATGAGCAGTTCTTC. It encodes CASSLSATGVDEQFF.